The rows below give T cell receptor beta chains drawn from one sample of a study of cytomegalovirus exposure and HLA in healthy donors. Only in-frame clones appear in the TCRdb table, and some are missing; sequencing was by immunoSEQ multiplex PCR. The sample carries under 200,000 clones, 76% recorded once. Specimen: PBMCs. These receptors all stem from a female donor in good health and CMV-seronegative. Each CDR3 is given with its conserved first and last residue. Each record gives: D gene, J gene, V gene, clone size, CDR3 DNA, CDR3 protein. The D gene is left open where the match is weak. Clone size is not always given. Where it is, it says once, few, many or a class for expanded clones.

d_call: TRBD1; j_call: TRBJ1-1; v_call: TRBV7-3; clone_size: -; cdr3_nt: TGTGCCAGCAGCTTGGGACAGGGGCGAACTGAAGCTTTCTTT; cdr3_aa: CASSLGQGRTEAFF
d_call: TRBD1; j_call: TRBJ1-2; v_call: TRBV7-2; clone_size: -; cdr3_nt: TGTGCCAGCAGCCCCTACGACAGGGTATGGGGCTACACCTTC; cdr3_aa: CASSPYDRVWGYTF
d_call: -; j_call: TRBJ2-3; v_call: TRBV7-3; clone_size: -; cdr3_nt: TGTGCCAGCAGCTCATATACAGGGTATACGCAGTATTTT; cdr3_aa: CASSSYTGYTQYF
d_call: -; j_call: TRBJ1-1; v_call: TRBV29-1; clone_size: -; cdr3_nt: TGCAGCGTTGGTGAGGGAAACACTGAAGCTTTCTTT; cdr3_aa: CSVGEGNTEAFF
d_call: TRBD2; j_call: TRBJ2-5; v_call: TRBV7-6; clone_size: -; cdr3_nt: TGTGCCAGCAGCGCTAGGACTAGCGGGGGGATGACCCAGTACTTC; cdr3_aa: CASSARTSGGMTQYF
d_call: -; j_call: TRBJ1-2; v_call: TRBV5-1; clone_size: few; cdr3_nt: TGCGCCAGCAGCTTGGTAGCAGGGAACTATGGCTACACCTTC; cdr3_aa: CASSLVAGNYGYTF
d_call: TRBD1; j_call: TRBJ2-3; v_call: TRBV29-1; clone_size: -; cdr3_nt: TGCAGCGTTGAAACGGGGACAGCTCATGATACGCAGTATTTT; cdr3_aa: CSVETGTAHDTQYF
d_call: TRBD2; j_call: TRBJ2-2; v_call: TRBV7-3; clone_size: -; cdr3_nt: TGTGCCAGCAGCTTAACATCGGGAGGGATCACCGGGGAGCTGTTTTTT; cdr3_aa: CASSLTSGGITGELFF
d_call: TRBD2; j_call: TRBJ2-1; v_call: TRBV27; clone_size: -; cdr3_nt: TGTGCCAGCGGGGCAGGATCTAGCGGAGCCTACAATGAGCAGTTCTTC; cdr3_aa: CASGAGSSGAYNEQFF
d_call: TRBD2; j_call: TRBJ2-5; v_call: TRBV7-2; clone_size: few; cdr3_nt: TGTGCCAGCAGCCCGGCCGGGACTATCATGGCCCAGTACTTC; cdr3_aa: CASSPAGTIMAQYF
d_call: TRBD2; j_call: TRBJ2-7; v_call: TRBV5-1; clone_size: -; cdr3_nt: TGCGCCAGCTCGATATGGACTAGCGGGAGGAACGAGCAGTACTTC; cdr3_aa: CASSIWTSGRNEQYF
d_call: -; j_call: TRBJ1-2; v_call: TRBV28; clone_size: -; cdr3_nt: TGTGCCAGCAGTTTATGGGACACCGACTATGGCTACACCTTC; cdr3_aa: CASSLWDTDYGYTF
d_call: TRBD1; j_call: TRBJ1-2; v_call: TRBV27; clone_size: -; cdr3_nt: TGTGCCAGCCCCAGGGGGCCCTATGGCTACACCTTC; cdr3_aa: CASPRGPYGYTF
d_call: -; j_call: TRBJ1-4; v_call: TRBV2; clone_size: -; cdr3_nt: TGTGCCAGCAGCATCCCGACAGCAACTAATGAAAAACTGTTTTTT; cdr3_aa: CASSIPTATNEKLFF
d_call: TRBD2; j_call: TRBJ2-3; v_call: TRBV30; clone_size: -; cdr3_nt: TGTGCCTGGACTCCGGGACTAGCGGGGGCCACAGATACGCAGTATTTT; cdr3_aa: CAWTPGLAGATDTQYF
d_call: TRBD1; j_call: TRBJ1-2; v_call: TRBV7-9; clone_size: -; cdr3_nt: TGTGCCAGCAGCGAGAACCAGGGGGCTGGCTACACCTTC; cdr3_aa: CASSENQGAGYTF
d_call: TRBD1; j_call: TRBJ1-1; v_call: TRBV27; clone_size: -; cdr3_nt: TGTGCCAGCAGTCTTTACGAGGGACAGGGGTTGGCTGAAGCTTTCTTT; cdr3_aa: CASSLYEGQGLAEAFF
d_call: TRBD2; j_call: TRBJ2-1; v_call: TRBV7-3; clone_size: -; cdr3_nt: TGTGCCAGCAGCCCAGCGGGGGGGTATGAGCAGTTCTTC; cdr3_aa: CASSPAGGYEQFF
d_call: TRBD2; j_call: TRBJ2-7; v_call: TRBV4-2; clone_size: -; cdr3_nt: TGTGCCAGCAGCCAAGCAGTATGGGCTAGCGGGAATACCCAGCAGGGCTCCCACGAGCAGTACTTC; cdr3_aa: CASSQAVWASGNTQQGSHEQYF
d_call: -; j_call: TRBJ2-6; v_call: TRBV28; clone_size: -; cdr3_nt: TGTGCCAGCAGTTTATCTGGGGCAAGGGGCTCTGGGGCCAACGTCCTGACTTTC; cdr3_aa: CASSLSGARGSGANVLTF
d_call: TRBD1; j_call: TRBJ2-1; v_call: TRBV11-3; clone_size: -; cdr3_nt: TGTGCCAGCAGCCCAATTTCTGGGGACAGTTCTGAGCAGTTCTTC; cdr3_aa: CASSPISGDSSEQFF
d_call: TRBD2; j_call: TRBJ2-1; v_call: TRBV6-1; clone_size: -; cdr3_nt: TGTGCCACCCAGACAGGTGGTAGCGGGAGTTCTGAGCAGTTCTTC; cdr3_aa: CATQTGGSGSSEQFF
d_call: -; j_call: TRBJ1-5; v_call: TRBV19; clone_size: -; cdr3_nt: TGTGCCAGTAGTAAGGCTCAGGGCGCTCAGCCCCAGCATTTT; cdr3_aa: CASSKAQGAQPQHF
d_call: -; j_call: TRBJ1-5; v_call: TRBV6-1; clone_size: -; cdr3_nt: TGTGCCACAAGAATGAGTCATAGCAATCAGCCCCAGCATTTT; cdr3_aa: CATRMSHSNQPQHF
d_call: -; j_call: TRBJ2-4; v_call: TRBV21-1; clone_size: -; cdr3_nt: TGTGCCAGCAGCAAACTGAGGACAGGGGGAAACAGTCAGTACTTC; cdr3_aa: CASSKLRTGGNSQYF
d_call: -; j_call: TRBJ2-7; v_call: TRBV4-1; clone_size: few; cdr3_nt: TGCGCCAGCAGCCAAGGCGCAGGGCCCTCCTACGAGCAGTACTTC; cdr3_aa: CASSQGAGPSYEQYF
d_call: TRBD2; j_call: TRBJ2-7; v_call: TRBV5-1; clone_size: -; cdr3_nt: TGCGCCAGCAGCTTTACAGCGGGAAGCTCCTACGAGCAGTACTTC; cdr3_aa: CASSFTAGSSYEQYF
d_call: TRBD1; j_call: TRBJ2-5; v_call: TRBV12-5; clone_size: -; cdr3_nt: TGTGCTAGTGGTTCCGAAGGGACAGCCGCCGAGACCCAGTACTTC; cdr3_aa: CASGSEGTAAETQYF
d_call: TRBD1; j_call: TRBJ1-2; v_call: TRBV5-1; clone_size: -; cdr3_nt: TGCGCCAGCAGCTTGGAGGGTGGGGGACAGAGGGGCCCGTATGGCTACACCTTC; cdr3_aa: CASSLEGGGQRGPYGYTF